The 8 T cell receptor beta chains below all came from one sample that was sequenced in a study of blood T cell repertoires in COVID-19. TCRdb's copy holds only in-frame clones and misses some; the assay was immunoSEQ multiplex PCR. The sample consists of approximately 160,000 clones, 85% to 95% of them appearing once. Source material: peripheral blood. The receptors originated from an older woman with COVID-19, enrolled during active disease.

J is TRBJ2-7 and V is TRBV7-9; 9 bases align to TRBD2. The CDR3 has 14 amino acids. The germline V gene has CDR1 SEHNR and CDR2 FQNEAQ (reference sequence). The V and J ends lost 11 bases and 0 bases, in that order; junction bases with no gene match: 8. CDR3 residues: CAAGVAGASYEQYF. CDR3 DNA: TGTGCCGCGGGGGTAGCGGGGGCCTCCTACGAGCAGTACTTC.

This chain connects TRBV11-2 to TRBJ1-2; 8 positions match TRBD1. Germline V gene data show CDR1 as SGHAT and CDR2 as FQNNGV. The length of the CDR3 is 14 residues. V was clipped by 1 base and J by 7 bases; unmatched bases: 5. The CDR3 spells CASSLVRGRGGYTF. Written as DNA, the CDR3 is TGTGCCAGCAGCTTAGTCAGGGGGCGAGGTGGCTACACCTTC.

The chain has TRBV5-1 and TRBJ1-2, with D perhaps matching TRBD1 (5 bases). The germline gives CDR1 SGHRS, CDR2 YFSETQ. V lost 3 bases and J lost 3, with 12 bases in between. This CDR3 region has 14 residues. Here the CDR3 reads CASSSIDRDYGYTF. The CDR3 region has the DNA TGCGCCAGCAGCTCTATTGACAGAGACTATGGCTACACCTTC.

The chain couples TRBV14 to TRBJ2-1; TRBD1 is a possible D gene (6 bases). V was shortened by 0 bases and J by 10 bases, with 16 bases between the two germline ends. Looked up from germline, CDR1 is SGHDN and CDR2 is FVKESK. The CDR3 spans 15 residues. This chain's CDR3 is CASSQEPAVGQEQFF. CDR3 DNA sequence: TGTGCCAGCAGCCAAGAGCCGGCGGTTGGACAGGAGCAGTTCTTC.

This chain's CDR3 is CASSYGVGGEQFF. CDR3 DNA: TGTGCCAGCAGTTACGGGGTAGGAGGAGAGCAGTTCTTC. The rearrangement joins TRBV6-6 to TRBJ2-1, with D perhaps TRBD2 (5 bases). CDR1 MNHNY and CDR2 SVGAGI come from the germline V gene (reference sequence). There are 13 residues in the CDR3. V was cut by 2 bases and J by 10 bases, with 12 bases left in between.

The chain couples TRBV19 to TRBJ1-5; no clear D. CDR1 LNHDA and CDR2 SQIVND come from the germline V gene (reference sequence). The V end lost 3 bases, the J end lost 0 bases, and 9 bases lay between the germline ends. There are 15 residues in the CDR3. The DNA for the CDR3 is TGTGCCAGTAGTATTGAGAGATCTAGCAATCAGCCCCAGCATTTT. Protein product: CASSIERSSNQPQHF.

As DNA, the CDR3 is TGCAGCGTCGGACAGGGGGTTGACTATGGCTACACCTTC. It encodes CSVGQGVDYGYTF. The V call is TRBV29-1, the J call TRBJ1-2; 10 nucleotides line up with TRBD1. From germline, CDR1 is SQVTM and CDR2 ANQGSEA. Trimming cost V 6 bases and J 3 bases; bases outside gene matches: 4. CDR3 size: 13 residues.

V usage is TRBV10-3 and J usage is TRBJ2-6; 11 bases fit TRBD1. The V segment lost 4 bases and the J segment 2 bases; nucleotides outside the gene matches: 1. The CDR3 is made up of 16 amino acids. In germline, CDR1 is ENHRY, CDR2 SYGVKD. This CDR3 is CAISGTGGAGANVLTF. The CDR3 nucleotides read TGTGCCATCAGTGGGACAGGGGGCGCTGGGGCCAACGTCCTGACTTTC.